The 19 T cell receptor beta chains below were found in one sample sequenced in a study of T cell repertoires in cytomegalovirus infection. TCRdb independently ran MiXCR on the reads; one entry per CDR3 protein. The table has about 400,000 distinct CDR3 sequences, approximately 18% seen once. The source material was PBMCs. Every receptor here comes from a human donor in good health (CMV status not recorded). Some clones in this sample may be carry-over from other donors' samples.

Ten or more counts support this clonotype. V gene TRBV12-3 or TRBV12-4 combines with J gene TRBJ1-3; maybe TRBD1 (5 bases). V gave up 1 base and J gave up 4 bases, with 8 bases separating them. This CDR3 comprises 14 residues. Here the CDR3 reads CASSLETAGNTIYF. In DNA, the CDR3 is TGTGCCAGCAGTTTAGAGACAGCCGGAAACACCATATATTTT.

As concerns this clonotype: This may be a read error: a much more frequent sequence differs by one nucleotide. The chain joins TRBV7-8 to TRBJ1-6; D unclear. This CDR3 has 15 residues. The V gene's germline CDR1 is SGHVS and CDR2 FQNEAQ. CDR3 sequence: CASSLSLVGNSPLPF. CDR3 coding DNA: TGTGCCAGCAGCTTGAGTCTAGTGGGTAATTCACCCCTCCCCTTT.

This chain connects TRBV19 to TRBJ2-1; 7 nucleotides align to TRBD2. Germline V gene lookup returns CDR1 LNHDA and CDR2 SQIVND (reference sequence). V lost 3 bases to trimming and J lost 2 bases; unmatched junction nucleotides: 4. The CDR3 is made up of 15 amino acids. CDR3 DNA: TGTGCCAGTAGTATCCGTGGGAGGGCCTACAATGAGCAGTTCTTC. The encoded protein is CASSIRGRAYNEQFF.

The sample holds many counts of this clonotype. The rearrangement links TRBV7-6 to TRBJ2-7, with 7 nucleotides matching TRBD2. With V trimmed by 8 bases and J by 1 base, 8 bases remained unmatched. Per germline, CDR1 SGHVS and CDR2 FNYEAQ. This CDR3 has 14 amino acids. The CDR3 DNA reads as TGTGCCAGCTCCCCTTGGCGGGGGTCCTACGAGCAGTACTTC. Translation gives CASSPWRGSYEQYF.

The chain has TRBV20-1 and TRBJ2-5; D is perhaps TRBD1 or TRBD2 (6 bases each). In germline, CDR1 is DFQATT, CDR2 SNEGSKA (reference sequence). The V and J ends lost 3 bases and 4 bases respectively, with 12 bases between them. The CDR3 runs 13 residues. CDR3 sequence reads: CSASPPGAETQYF. CDR3 nucleotides: TGCAGTGCTAGCCCCCCGGGGGCAGAGACCCAGTACTTC.

The chain employs TRBV7-9 and TRBJ2-3, with D possibly matching TRBD2 (5 bases). The CDR3 covers 14 residues. Trimming took 1 base from V and 3 from J, leaving 8 bases between them. CDR1 is SEHNR and CDR2 is FQNEAQ in the germline V gene (reference sequence). The CDR3 DNA follows: TGTGCCAGCAGCTTAGTAGCGACTACAGATACGCAGTATTTT. Protein sequence: CASSLVATTDTQYF.

CDR3 coding DNA: TGTGCCAGTAGTACCCGAACAGGCTTCAACGAGGACACTGAAGCTTTCTTT. Its translation is CASSTRTGFNEDTEAFF. The chain is built from TRBV19 and TRBJ1-1, with D perhaps matching TRBD1 (5 bases). Trimming removed 4 bases from V and 3 bases from J, with 21 bases in between. Germline-derived CDR1 and CDR2 are LNHDA and SQIVND (reference sequence). There are 17 residues in the CDR3.

V is TRBV7-6 and J is TRBJ2-3; D unclear. V was cut by 5 bases and J by 4 bases, with 13 bases left in between. This CDR3 contains 14 residues. Germline values: CDR1 SGHVS, CDR2 FNYEAQ. In DNA form, the CDR3 reads TGTGCCAGCAGCCCCAACAGTTACCCAGATACGCAGTATTTT. Residues: CASSPNSYPDTQYF.

This clonotype was found many times. The chain recombines TRBV7-8 with TRBJ2-1; D remains ambiguous. Germline V gene data show CDR1 as SGHVS and CDR2 as FQNEAQ. V was shortened by 1 base and J by 0 bases, with 13 bases between the two germline ends. The CDR3 sequence is 17 residues long. This chain's CDR3 is CASSLEPPAGSYNEQFF. Here the CDR3 DNA reads TGTGCCAGCAGCTTAGAGCCTCCTGCAGGCTCCTACAATGAGCAGTTCTTC.

V usage is TRBV7-9 and J usage is TRBJ2-2; 7 nucleotides agree with TRBD1. Unmatched junction bases numbered 13, after V lost 5 bases and J lost 7 bases. The length of the CDR3 is 16 residues. Germline values: CDR1 SEHNR, CDR2 FQNEAQ (reference sequence). In nucleotides, the CDR3 is TGTGCCAGCAGCCACCCGACAGGGTCGGGTCTCGGGGAGCTGTTTTTT. This encodes CASSHPTGSGLGELFF.

V and J are TRBV12-3 or TRBV12-4 and TRBJ1-6; D call uncertain. Trimming removed 8 bases at V and 5 bases at J, with 16 bases between. The CDR3 runs 15 residues. CDR3 sequence: CASSLGWVDNSPLHF. CDR3 DNA sequence: TGTGCCAGCTCTCTGGGGTGGGTAGATAATTCACCCCTCCACTTT.

This clonotype was seen more than once but under ten times. The chain combines TRBV27 with TRBJ2-1, with D perhaps TRBD1 or TRBD2 (6 bases each). V was trimmed by 7 bases and J by 5 bases, leaving 18 bases between them. The length of the CDR3 is 15 residues. Germline loops: CDR1 MNHEY, CDR2 SMNVEV (reference sequence). CDR3 nucleotide sequence: TGTGCCAGCACCCTAGGGGGGAGGTGGGACAATGAGCAGTTCTTC. It yields the protein CASTLGGRWDNEQFF.

The chain recombines TRBV7-4 with TRBJ1-1; no definite D call. The CDR3 runs 15 residues. The germline gives CDR1 SGHVT, CDR2 SQSDAQ. V was pared by 1 base and J by 4 bases, with 13 bases between. This CDR3 reads CASSLDPVVSTEAFF. The DNA of the CDR3 is TGTGCCAGCAGCTTAGATCCGGTTGTGTCCACTGAAGCTTTCTTT.

This clonotype was seen ten or more times. As DNA, the CDR3 is TGTGCCAGCAGCCCCAGCGGGTGGAACGAGCAGTACTTC. Its protein product is CASSPSGWNEQYF. The genes are TRBV7-2 and TRBJ2-7, with TRBD2 as a possible D gene (6 bases). In germline, CDR1 is SGHTA, CDR2 FQGNSA. Trimming cost V 5 bases and J 5 bases, with 13 bases left between them. The length of the CDR3 is 13 residues.

The table lists this clonotype with a few counts. J is TRBJ1-1 and V is TRBV7-9, with unresolved D. The V and J ends lost 6 bases and 5 bases respectively, with 10 bases between them. This CDR3 has 12 residues. Germline V gene sequence: CDR1 SEHNR, CDR2 FQNEAQ (reference sequence). The CDR3 DNA sequence: TGTGCCAGCAGAGACTACGATACTGAAGCTTTCTTT. This codes for CASRDYDTEAFF.

This clonotype was seen repeatedly, ten times or more. V is TRBV6-2 or TRBV6-3 and J is TRBJ1-2; D remains ambiguous. V dropped 2 bases and J dropped 3 bases, with 7 bases sitting between them. CDR1 and CDR2 from the germline V gene are MNHEY and SVGEGT. This CDR3 has 13 amino acids. In DNA form, the CDR3 reads TGTGCCAGCAGTTACCGCCTTCACTATGGCTACACCTTC. Protein sequence: CASSYRLHYGYTF.

Ten or more counts support this clonotype. V is TRBV7-2 and J is TRBJ1-1; possible D gene TRBD1, 6 bases. Germline V gene data show CDR1 as SGHTA and CDR2 as FQGNSA. This CDR3 is built from 17 residues. V was pared by 10 bases and J by 2 bases, with 26 bases between. The CDR3 is CATLPLGARGRNTEAFF. The DNA of the CDR3 is TGTGCCACCTTACCCCTGGGGGCGCGAGGGAGAAACACTGAAGCTTTCTTT.

In this sample, this clonotype turned up a few times. The chain joins TRBV7-2 to TRBJ1-4, with TRBD1 identical over 8 bases. Per the germline V gene, CDR1 is SGHTA and CDR2 is FQGNSA. Trimming at V came to 6 bases and at J to 13 bases, leaving 13 bases not matched to a gene. The CDR3 has 14 amino acids. CDR3 in amino acids: CASRPGQGPVRLFF. The CDR3 coding sequence is TGTGCCAGCAGACCTGGACAGGGCCCCGTAAGACTGTTTTTT.

In its sample, this clonotype was seen a few times. The chain has TRBV3-1 and TRBJ2-7; D possibly uses TRBD1 or TRBD2 (5 bases each). CDR3 size: 14 residues. Trimming took off 3 bases at V and 2 bases at J, with 11 bases between the two ends. Germline-derived CDR1 and CDR2 are LGHDT and YNNKEL (reference sequence). The chain's CDR3 is CASSHGGSTYEQYF. Here the CDR3 DNA reads TGTGCCAGCAGCCATGGGGGTTCTACCTACGAGCAGTACTTC.